The rows below give T cell receptor beta chains drawn from one sample of a study of T cells in Graves' hyperthyroidism and ophthalmopathy. TCRdb reanalysed the multiplex PCR reads using MiXCR and keeps one entry per CDR3 protein. This table holds a few hundred thousand distinct CDR3 sequences, roughly an eighth found once. Source material: blood. The receptors here all came from a woman between 35 and 50 years old with Graves' ophthalmopathy. The CDR3 runs from the conserved cysteine through the conserved F or W. The order of the fields is clone size, J gene, V gene, D gene, CDR3 DNA, CDR3 protein. A D gene is named only where the DNA matches it firmly. The size entry is marked missing in some rows and otherwise reads once, few, many or a size class.

size: many
J: TRBJ1-2
V: TRBV6-1
D: TRBD1
DNA: TGTGCCAGCAGTCAACACAGGGGAGACTATGGCTACACCTTC
CDR3: CASSQHRGDYGYTF

size: -
J: TRBJ1-1
V: TRBV28
D: -
DNA: TGTGCCACCCACAGGAACACTGAAGCTTTCTTT
CDR3: CATHRNTEAFF

size: many
J: TRBJ1-5
V: TRBV28
D: -
DNA: TGTGCCAGCAGTTTAACAGAGACTAGCAATCAGCCCCAGCATTTT
CDR3: CASSLTETSNQPQHF

size: -
J: TRBJ2-2
V: TRBV24-1
D: TRBD1
DNA: TGTGCCACCAGTGATAGCCGGGACAGGGGAACTGGGGAGCTGTTTTTT
CDR3: CATSDSRDRGTGELFF

size: few
J: TRBJ1-1
V: TRBV27
D: TRBD1
DNA: TGTGCCAGCAGTACTCAACAGGGGGGGAACACTGAAGCTTTCTTT
CDR3: CASSTQQGGNTEAFF

size: many
J: TRBJ2-1
V: TRBV28
D: TRBD2
DNA: TGTGCCAGCAGTCTTGGACTAGCGGAGGGTGAGCAGTTCTTC
CDR3: CASSLGLAEGEQFF

size: many
J: TRBJ2-5
V: TRBV18
D: -
DNA: TGTGCCAGCTCAGACCAGGAAGAGACCCAGTACTTC
CDR3: CASSDQEETQYF

size: many
J: TRBJ2-1
V: TRBV6-2/TRBV6-3
D: TRBD1
DNA: TGTGCCAGCAGTTGGACTCCCCTTCCGGGACAGGCTGACAATGAGCAGTTCTTC
CDR3: CASSWTPLPGQADNEQFF

size: many
J: TRBJ2-7
V: TRBV20-1
D: -
DNA: TGCAGTGCTAGTACATCCAGGACGGACTACGAGCAGTACTTC
CDR3: CSASTSRTDYEQYF

size: many
J: TRBJ1-2
V: TRBV28
D: -
DNA: TGTGCCAGCAGTGGGACCCTCTATGGCTACACCTTC
CDR3: CASSGTLYGYTF

size: many
J: TRBJ1-2
V: TRBV19
D: -
DNA: TGTGCCAGTAGTATACTCCAGGGCGCGAGTGGCTACACCTTC
CDR3: CASSILQGASGYTF

size: -
J: TRBJ1-2
V: TRBV10-3
D: TRBD1
DNA: TGTGCCATCAAGGGGGCGGACGGCTACACCTTC
CDR3: CAIKGADGYTF

size: -
J: TRBJ1-5
V: TRBV2
D: TRBD1
DNA: TGTGCCAGCAGCCAGGGACAGGGGGCTCAGCCCCAGCATTTT
CDR3: CASSQGQGAQPQHF

size: many
J: TRBJ1-2
V: TRBV7-2
D: -
DNA: TGTGCCAGCAGCACCGGGACGGTCTATGGCTACACCTTC
CDR3: CASSTGTVYGYTF

size: -
J: TRBJ2-2
V: TRBV5-1
D: -
DNA: TGCGCCAGCAGTCCATGGTCGATAGGTGGCGGGGAGCTGTTTTTT
CDR3: CASSPWSIGGGELFF

size: -
J: TRBJ2-1
V: TRBV20-1
D: -
DNA: TGCAGTGCAACGACCGGTAGTGGGGGCTCCTACAATGAGCAGTTCTTC
CDR3: CSATTGSGGSYNEQFF

size: many
J: TRBJ2-1
V: TRBV2
D: TRBD2
DNA: TGTGCCAGCACACCGGGACTAGCGGGGGGGAGCTCCTACAATGAGCAGTTCTTC
CDR3: CASTPGLAGGSSYNEQFF

size: many
J: TRBJ2-1
V: TRBV27
D: TRBD2
DNA: TGTGCCAGCAACTCAAGGCTAGCGGGTCTTTCCGAGCAGTTCTTC
CDR3: CASNSRLAGLSEQFF

size: many
J: TRBJ2-2
V: TRBV12-3/TRBV12-4
D: -
DNA: TGTGCCAGCAGTTTCATCGGAGGGGAGCTGTTTTTT
CDR3: CASSFIGGELFF

size: many
J: TRBJ2-1
V: TRBV12-3/TRBV12-4
D: -
DNA: TGTGCCAGCAAACTTAATCCCCTACCCAATGAGCAGTTCTTC
CDR3: CASKLNPLPNEQFF

size: many
J: TRBJ1-1
V: TRBV12-3/TRBV12-4
D: -
DNA: TGTGCCAGCAGTGCCGAAAGAGGAGCTTTCTTT
CDR3: CASSAERGAFF

size: many
J: TRBJ2-3
V: TRBV11-2
D: -
DNA: TGTGCCAGCAGTCCCGGACGGAGAATCACAGATACGCAGTATTTT
CDR3: CASSPGRRITDTQYF

size: few
J: TRBJ1-1
V: TRBV7-9
D: -
DNA: TGTGCCAGCAGCACCTTCCGGGGGCCAAGGAGGAACACTGAAGCTTTCTTT
CDR3: CASSTFRGPRRNTEAFF

size: many
J: TRBJ2-5
V: TRBV28
D: TRBD2
DNA: TGTGCCAGCAGTTCCTGGACGGGAGGGGAGACCCAGTACTTC
CDR3: CASSSWTGGETQYF

size: many
J: TRBJ1-1
V: TRBV28
D: TRBD1
DNA: TGTGCCAGCACCGAAACAGGGGGGAACACTGAAGCTTTCTTT
CDR3: CASTETGGNTEAFF

size: few
J: TRBJ2-4
V: TRBV7-2
D: -
DNA: TGTGCCAGCTTACAGGGTCCCCTAAACATTCAGTACTTC
CDR3: CASLQGPLNIQYF